The sequence of this TCR beta chain was determined in a study of cytomegalovirus exposure and HLA in healthy donors. At the level of the study: Ancestry clustering placed roughly four fifths of some 400 genotyped donors in the Caucasian-associated cluster.

PCR amplification relied on 60 Vbeta primers (plus 13 Jbeta primers). This table comes from immunoSEQ multiplex PCR, and its TCRdb copy is limited to in-frame clones, with some not included. The sample yields some 140,000 clones, 77% seen once. Study observations and caveats: A later analysis reported that several of the most significant clusters appeared to be linked to common viral pathogens, among them Epstein-Barr virus. High specificity and sensitivity for cytomegalovirus status were reported for the classifier.

CDR3 length equals 14 residues. Germline-derived CDR1 and CDR2 are LNHDA and SQIVND (reference sequence). V dropped 5 bases and J dropped 5 bases, with 14 bases sitting between them. As regards this clone: Antigen unknown.

The clonotype comes from a man aged 30 to 45 in good health and CMV-seronegative. The sequencing sample was made of PBMCs. V and J are TRBV19 and TRBJ2-3; maybe TRBD2 (5 bases). CDR3 region: CASSASSHGDTQYF. The CDR3 DNA is TGTGCCAGTAGTGCTAGCTCCCATGGAGATACGCAGTATTTT.